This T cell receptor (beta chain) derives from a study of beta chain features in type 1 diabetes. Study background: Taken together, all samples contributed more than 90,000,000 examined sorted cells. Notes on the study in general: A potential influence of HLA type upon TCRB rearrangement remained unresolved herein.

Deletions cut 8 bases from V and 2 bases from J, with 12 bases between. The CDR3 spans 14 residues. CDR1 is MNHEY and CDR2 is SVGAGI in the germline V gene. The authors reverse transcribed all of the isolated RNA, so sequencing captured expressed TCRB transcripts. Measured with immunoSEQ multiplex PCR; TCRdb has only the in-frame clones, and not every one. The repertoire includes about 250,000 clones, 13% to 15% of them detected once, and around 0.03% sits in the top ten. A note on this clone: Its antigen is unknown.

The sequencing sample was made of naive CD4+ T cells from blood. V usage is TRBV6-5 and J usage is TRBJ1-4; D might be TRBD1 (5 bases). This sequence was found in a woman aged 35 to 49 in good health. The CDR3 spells CASQAGTTNEKLFF. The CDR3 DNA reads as TGTGCCAGCCAGGCAGGGACTACTAATGAAAAACTGTTTTTT.